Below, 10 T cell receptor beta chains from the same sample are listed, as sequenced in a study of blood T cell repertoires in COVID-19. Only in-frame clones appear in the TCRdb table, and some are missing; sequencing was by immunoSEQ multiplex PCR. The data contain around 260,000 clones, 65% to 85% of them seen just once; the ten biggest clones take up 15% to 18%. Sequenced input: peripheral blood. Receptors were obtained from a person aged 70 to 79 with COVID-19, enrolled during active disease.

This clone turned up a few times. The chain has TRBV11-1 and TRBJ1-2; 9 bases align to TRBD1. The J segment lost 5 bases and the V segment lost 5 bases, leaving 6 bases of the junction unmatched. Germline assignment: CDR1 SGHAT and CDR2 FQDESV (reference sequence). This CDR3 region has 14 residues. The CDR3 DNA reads TGTGCCAGCAGCCGGGACAGGGCCGGATATGGCTACACCTTC. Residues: CASSRDRAGYGYTF.

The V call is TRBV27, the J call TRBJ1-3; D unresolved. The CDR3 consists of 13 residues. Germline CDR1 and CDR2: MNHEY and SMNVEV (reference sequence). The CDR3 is CVSSVNSGNTIYF. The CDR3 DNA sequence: TGTGTCTCATCGGTCAACTCTGGAAACACCATATATTTT.

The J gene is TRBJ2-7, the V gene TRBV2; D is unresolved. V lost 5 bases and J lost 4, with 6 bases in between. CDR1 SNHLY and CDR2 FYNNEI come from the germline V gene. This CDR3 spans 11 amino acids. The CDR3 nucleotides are TGTGCCAGCAGTCAGCGATACGAGCAGTACTTC. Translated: CASSQRYEQYF. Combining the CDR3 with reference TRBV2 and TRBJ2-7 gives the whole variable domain EPEVTQTPSHQVTQMGQEVILRCVPISNHLYFYWYRQILGQKVEFLVSFYNNEISEKSEIFDDQFSVERPDGSNFTLKIRSTKLEDSAMYFCASSQRYEQYFGPGTRLTVT.

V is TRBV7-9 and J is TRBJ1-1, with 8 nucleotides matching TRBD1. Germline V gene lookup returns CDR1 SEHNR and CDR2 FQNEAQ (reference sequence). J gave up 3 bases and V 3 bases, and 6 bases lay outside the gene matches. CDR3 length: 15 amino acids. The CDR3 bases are TGTGCCAGCAGCTTGACAGGGGTAGGGGACACTGAAGCTTTCTTT. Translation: CASSLTGVGDTEAFF.

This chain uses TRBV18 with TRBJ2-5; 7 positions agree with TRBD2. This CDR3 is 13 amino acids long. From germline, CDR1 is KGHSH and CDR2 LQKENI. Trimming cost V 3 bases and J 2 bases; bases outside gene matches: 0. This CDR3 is CASSPGLQETQYF. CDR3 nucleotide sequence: TGTGCCAGCTCACCGGGACTACAAGAGACCCAGTACTTC.

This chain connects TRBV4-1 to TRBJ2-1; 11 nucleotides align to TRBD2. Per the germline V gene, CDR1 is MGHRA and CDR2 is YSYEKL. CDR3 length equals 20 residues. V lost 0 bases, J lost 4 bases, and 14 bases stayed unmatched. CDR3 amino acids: CASSQDPPQGLAAMYNEQFF. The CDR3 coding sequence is TGCGCCAGCAGCCAAGACCCACCACAGGGACTAGCGGCCATGTACAATGAGCAGTTCTTC.

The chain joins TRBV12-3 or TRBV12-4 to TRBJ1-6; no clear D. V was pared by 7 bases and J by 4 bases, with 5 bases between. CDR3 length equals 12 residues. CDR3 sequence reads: CASTSYNSPLHF. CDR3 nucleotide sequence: TGTGCCAGCACTTCGTATAATTCACCCCTCCACTTT.

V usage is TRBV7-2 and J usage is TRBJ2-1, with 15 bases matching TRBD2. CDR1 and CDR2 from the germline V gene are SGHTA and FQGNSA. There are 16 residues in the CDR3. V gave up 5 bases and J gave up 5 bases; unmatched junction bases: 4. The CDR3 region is CASSVGLAGGDNEQFF. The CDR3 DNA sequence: TGTGCCAGCAGCGTAGGACTAGCGGGAGGGGACAATGAGCAGTTCTTC.

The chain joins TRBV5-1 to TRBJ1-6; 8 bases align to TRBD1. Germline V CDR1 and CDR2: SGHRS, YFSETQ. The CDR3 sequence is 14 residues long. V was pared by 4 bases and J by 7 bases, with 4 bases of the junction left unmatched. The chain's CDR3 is CASSRGQENSPLHF. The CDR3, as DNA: TGCGCCAGCAGCCGGGGACAGGAGAATTCACCCCTCCACTTT.

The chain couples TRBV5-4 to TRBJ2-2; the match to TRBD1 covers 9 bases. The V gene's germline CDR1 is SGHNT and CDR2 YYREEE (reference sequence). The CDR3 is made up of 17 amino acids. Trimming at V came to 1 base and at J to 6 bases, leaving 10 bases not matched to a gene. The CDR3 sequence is CASSLKFGTGSAGELFF. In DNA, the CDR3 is TGTGCCAGCAGCTTGAAATTTGGGACAGGGTCCGCCGGGGAGCTGTTTTTT.